These T cell receptor beta chains were read from a single sample in a study of blood T cell repertoires in COVID-19. Produced via immunoSEQ multiplex PCR; TCRdb's table is partial and in-frame only. The data show 250,000 to 300,000 clones, 90% to 95% seen once. The sample taken for sequencing was peripheral blood. Receptors were obtained from a woman aged 25-40 years with COVID-19, enrolled during active disease. The CDR3 runs from the conserved cysteine through the conserved F or W. A D gene is named only where the DNA matches it firmly. A clone size is listed for some rows: how often the clone was seen (once, few, many), or a class if it is expanded.

v_call,cdr3_length,j_call,clone_size,d_call,cdr3_nt,cdr3_aa
TRBV28,13,TRBJ1-4,once,TRBD1,TGTGCCAGCGGTACAGGGGTGGAGGAAAAACTGTTTTTT,CASGTGVEEKLFF
TRBV27,14,TRBJ2-7,few,NA,TGTGCCAGCAGTTCAGGCGTTCGCTCCTACGAGCAGTACTTC,CASSSGVRSYEQYF
TRBV27,14,TRBJ2-1,NA,NA,TGTGCCAGCAGTTTAGGCCCCCGGGTCGGTGAGCAGTTCTTC,CASSLGPRVGEQFF
TRBV20-1,12,TRBJ1-5,NA,TRBD1,TGCAGTGCTACTGACAGGGATCAGCCCCAGCATTTT,CSATDRDQPQHF
TRBV6-2/TRBV6-3,14,TRBJ2-7,NA,TRBD1,TGTGCCAGCAGTACCGGCAGGGGGCTCTACGAGCAGTACTTC,CASSTGRGLYEQYF
TRBV10-3,13,TRBJ1-2,NA,TRBD1,TGTGCCATCATGGGGACAGGGCCCTATGGCTACACCTTC,CAIMGTGPYGYTF
TRBV10-2,13,TRBJ1-5,NA,NA,TGCGCCAGCAGCACAGGGTTCGGTCAGCCCCAGCATTTT,CASSTGFGQPQHF
TRBV5-1,15,TRBJ2-1,once,TRBD2,TGCGCCAGCAGCTTGGGGCTAGCGGAGTACAATGAGCAGTTCTTC,CASSLGLAEYNEQFF
TRBV5-5,15,TRBJ1-2,NA,NA,TGTGCCAGCAGCTTGGTCACAGGAGCTAACTATGGCTACACCTTC,CASSLVTGANYGYTF
TRBV29-1,13,TRBJ2-3,few,TRBD1,TGCAGCGTCCGGACAGGGGGCACAGATACGCAGTATTTT,CSVRTGGTDTQYF
TRBV5-1,11,TRBJ2-7,NA,NA,TGCGCCAGCAGGGAGTACTACGAGCAGTACTTC,CASREYYEQYF
TRBV28,16,TRBJ2-5,once,TRBD2,TGTGCCAGCAGTTCCACACTAGCGCAACCCAGAGAGACCCAGTACTTC,CASSSTLAQPRETQYF
TRBV28,12,TRBJ1-1,NA,NA,TGTGCCAGCCGCGCCCCTTGGACTGAAGCTTTCTTT,CASRAPWTEAFF
TRBV3-1/TRBV3-2,12,TRBJ2-1,NA,TRBD2,TGTGCCAGCAGCCAAGGACTAGCGGCTCAGTTCTTC,CASSQGLAAQFF
TRBV28,15,TRBJ1-5,NA,TRBD1,TGTGCCAGCAGTTCTAACAGGGGAATAAGTCAGCCCCAGCATTTT,CASSSNRGISQPQHF
TRBV5-4,16,TRBJ2-7,NA,TRBD2,TGTGCCAGCAGCGCCGGGACTAGCGGGACTGGGGGCGAGCAGTACTTC,CASSAGTSGTGGEQYF
TRBV19,14,TRBJ2-7,NA,NA,TGTGCCAGTAGTATTTTCTCAGGGCCTTACGAGCAGTACTTC,CASSIFSGPYEQYF
TRBV5-4,15,TRBJ1-2,NA,TRBD1,TGTGCCAGCAGCATGGACAGGGGGCAACTCTATGGCTACACCTTC,CASSMDRGQLYGYTF
TRBV7-3,13,TRBJ1-1,NA,NA,TGTGCCAGCAGCTTATATTGGAACACTGAAGCTTTCTTT,CASSLYWNTEAFF
TRBV4-1,16,TRBJ1-2,NA,TRBD1,TGCGCCAGCAGCCCAAGATGGGACAGAGCTAACTATGGCTACACCTTC,CASSPRWDRANYGYTF
TRBV7-9,16,TRBJ2-7,NA,NA,TGTGCCAGCAGCTTAGGACGGCAGGGCGAGGATCACGAGCAGTACTTC,CASSLGRQGEDHEQYF
TRBV5-1,14,TRBJ1-2,once,NA,TGCGCCAGCAGCTTGACAGATTGGGTAAATGGCTACACCTTC,CASSLTDWVNGYTF
TRBV19,18,TRBJ2-6,NA,TRBD1,TGTGCCAGTAGTCCCCAGGACAGGGGGCTGGGAGGGGCCAACGTCCTGACTTTC,CASSPQDRGLGGANVLTF
TRBV27,13,TRBJ1-1,NA,NA,TGTGCCAGCAGTTCGGACCGGGGTTCCCGAGCTTTCTTT,CASSSDRGSRAFF
TRBV5-8,13,TRBJ1-2,NA,NA,TGTGCCAGCAGGCTGGTTCGGAACTATGGCTACACCTTC,CASRLVRNYGYTF
TRBV5-8,15,TRBJ2-1,NA,NA,TGTGCCAGCAGCTTGCAGGGTTGGTCCTACAATGAGCAGTTCTTC,CASSLQGWSYNEQFF
TRBV19,15,TRBJ1-2,NA,NA,TGTGCCAGTAAGGTCTCTAGTACTGGTACGGGAGGCTACACCTTC,CASKVSSTGTGGYTF
TRBV28,14,TRBJ1-1,few,TRBD1,TGTGCCAGCAGCCAGACAGGGGTTAACACTGAAGCTTTCTTT,CASSQTGVNTEAFF
TRBV6-2/TRBV6-3,16,TRBJ2-5,once,TRBD2,TGTGCCAGCAGCCCCCCGGTGTCTAGCGGGATTGAGACCCAGTACTTC,CASSPPVSSGIETQYF
TRBV28,18,TRBJ1-6,NA,TRBD1,TGTGCCAGCAGTTTATGGGGTGACAGGGTCGGAGATAATTCACCCCTCCACTTT,CASSLWGDRVGDNSPLHF
TRBV15,15,TRBJ1-5,NA,TRBD1,TGTGCCACCAGCAGAGATAGGGACAGGGATAAGCCCCAGCATTTT,CATSRDRDRDKPQHF
TRBV2,13,TRBJ1-1,once,TRBD1,TGTGCCAGCAGATCGGACAGGGGGACTGAAGCTTTCTTT,CASRSDRGTEAFF